This entry features one TCR beta chain sequence. The antigen remains undetermined. It was through 5'RACE template switching that TCR cDNA was made, with a universal primer site and UMIs added. MiXCR, run by TCRdb on the 5' RACE reads, gives a single entry per CDR3 protein. The sample shows 300,000 or so distinct CDR3 sequences, about 6.9% of them seen only once. These data originate in a study of T cells after yellow fever vaccination. Overall study results and limits: The secondary response was weaker but peaked faster, day 5 versus 15.

Trimming pared 7 bases from V and 0 bases from J, leaving 4 bases between. Germline V gives CDR1 LNHDA, CDR2 SQIVND (reference sequence). CDR3 size: 12 residues. The origin of this receptor is a man in his late teens or twenties who received the YFV17D yellow fever vaccine. Specimen: PBMCs, collected more than 35 days after the first yellow fever vaccination. V usage is TRBV19 and J usage is TRBJ2-1, with no clear D. CDR3 nucleotide sequence: TGTGCCAGTAAGGGCTCCTACAATGAGCAGTTCTTC. Protein sequence: CASKGSYNEQFF. Supplemented by reference TRBV19 and TRBJ2-1, the full variable domain reads DGGITQSPKYLFRKEGQNVTLSCEQNLNHDAMYWYRQDPGQGLRLIYYSQIVNDFQKGDIAEGYSVSREKKESFPLTVTSAQKNPTAFYLCASKGSYNEQFFGPGTRLTVL.